One and the same sample provided the 25 T cell receptor beta chains below, sequenced in a study of vaccination and CD4 T cells after COVID-19. The treatment: roughly ten-day PBMC culture with coronavirus spike peptide pools or control peptides (ViraFEST assay). These receptors are not linked to any known antigen. Sequencing of cultured CD4+ T cell DNA used the Oncomine TCR Beta short-read assay. MiXCR, applied by TCRdb to the PCR reads, yields one record per CDR3 protein. The table lists 15,000 to 20,000 distinct CDR3 sequences, 43% of them singletons, with roughly 5.7% in the top ten. This material consisted of CD4+ T cells from blood, cultured in vitro, taken before SARS-CoV-2 vaccination. The receptors were gathered from a human donor who had recovered from COVID-19.

A few counts support this clonotype. This chain links TRBV20-1 with TRBJ1-2, with D perhaps TRBD1 (5 bases). The CDR3 is made up of 16 amino acids. CDR1 is DFQATT, CDR2 SNEGSKA, per germline (reference sequence). V lost 0 bases to trimming and J lost 0 bases, with 14 bases between them. The DNA for the CDR3 is TGCAGTGCTAGAGATGAGACAGCCGCTACTAACTATGGCTACACCTTC. It codes for CSARDETAATNYGYTF.

The chain recombines TRBV20-1 with TRBJ2-5, with 10 positions matching TRBD2. Unmatched junction bases numbered 6, after V lost 6 bases and J lost 5 bases. The CDR3 spans 13 residues. Looked up from germline, CDR1 is DFQATT and CDR2 is SNEGSKA (reference sequence). CDR3: CSAAPGLAETQYF. DNA of the CDR3: TGCAGTGCAGCACCGGGACTAGCGGAGACCCAGTACTTC.

The chain employs TRBV7-2 and TRBJ1-1, with 8 bases that match TRBD1. V lost 2 bases to trimming and J lost 6 bases; unmatched junction nucleotides: 2. The CDR3 consists of 13 residues. In germline, CDR1 is SGHTA, CDR2 FQGNSA. The CDR3, as DNA: TGTGCCAGCAGCTTACCAGGGGGCTCTGAAGCTTTCTTT. Translated: CASSLPGGSEAFF.

The CDR3 sequence is CASRSSRIDNEQFF. In DNA form, the CDR3 reads TGTGCCAGCAGGAGCTCCCGGATAGACAATGAGCAGTTCTTC. The rearrangement links TRBV6-1 to TRBJ2-1; no clear D. This CDR3 is 14 amino acids long. Trimming removed 6 bases at V and 5 bases at J, with 14 bases between. Germline V gives CDR1 MNHNS, CDR2 SASEGT.

The V gene is TRBV7-3, the J gene TRBJ2-1; D perhaps matches TRBD2 (7 bases). This CDR3 is built from 15 residues. The V end was cut by 5 bases, the J end by 4 bases, with 15 bases between. Germline V gene sequence: CDR1 SGHTA, CDR2 FQGTGA. Written as DNA, the CDR3 is TGTGCCAGCAGCCCAAAGGGGGGGTTTTACAATGAGCAGTTCTTC. Translating it yields CASSPKGGFYNEQFF.

The V gene is TRBV7-2, the J gene TRBJ2-2; D possibly uses TRBD1 or TRBD2 (6 bases each). This CDR3 comprises 16 residues. V lost 5 bases and J 3 bases, leaving 16 bases between the germline ends. Germline CDR1 SGHTA, CDR2 FQGNSA. The CDR3 spells CASSRWGARDTGELFF. CDR3 nucleotides: TGTGCCAGCAGCCGATGGGGGGCGCGAGACACCGGGGAGCTGTTTTTT.

The rearrangement uses TRBV7-2 and TRBJ1-1, with 8 positions matching TRBD1. V was clipped by 8 bases and J by 1 base; unmatched bases: 9. Germline CDR1 and CDR2: SGHTA and FQGNSA. The CDR3 is 15 residues long. The CDR3 sequence: CASSQFGQGNTEAFF. CDR3 nucleotide sequence: TGTGCCAGCTCCCAATTCGGACAGGGGAACACTGAAGCTTTCTTT.

The CDR3 DNA follows: TGTGCCAGCAGCCCCGGCCGGACCGGGACAGCAAACTATGGCTACACCTTC. Amino acid sequence: CASSPGRTGTANYGYTF. This chain joins TRBV6-2 or TRBV6-3 and TRBJ1-2; TRBD1 aligns across 7 bases. Germline V gives CDR1 MNHEY, CDR2 SVGEGT. The V and J ends lost 6 bases and 2 bases, in that order; junction bases with no gene match: 15. This CDR3 is 17 amino acids long.

Only a few counts were recorded for this clonotype. The chain carries TRBV7-2 and TRBJ2-1; a possible D gene is TRBD2 (5 bases). Per germline, CDR1 SGHTA and CDR2 FQGNSA. This CDR3 is 15 amino acids long. Trimming took off 5 bases at V and 8 bases at J, with 19 bases between the two ends. The CDR3 spells CASSPAGPIEYEQFF. Written as DNA, the CDR3 is TGTGCCAGCAGCCCGGCGGGCCCCATTGAGTATGAGCAGTTCTTC. Variable domain in full (rest from reference TRBV7-2 and TRBJ2-1): GAGVSQSPSNKVTEKGKDVELRCDPISGHTALYWYRQSLGQGLEFLIYFQGNSAPDKSGLPSDRFSAERTGGSVSTLTIQRTQQEDSAVYLCASSPAGPIEYEQFFGPGTRLTVL.

This clonotype has just a few counts. The rearrangement links TRBV24-1 to TRBJ1-5, with TRBD1 matching 7 bases. Germline V CDR1 and CDR2: KGHDR, SFDVKD. Germline trimming cut 4 bases from V and 6 bases from J; bases unmatched to any gene: 8. This CDR3 has 15 residues. This chain's CDR3 is CATSDPTGSGQPQHF. The CDR3 bases are TGTGCCACCAGTGACCCGACAGGGTCGGGTCAGCCCCAGCATTTT.

The chain couples TRBV29-1 to TRBJ1-1; TRBD1 aligns across 8 bases. Trimming cost V 7 bases and J 8 bases; bases outside gene matches: 3. The CDR3 runs to 10 residues. CDR1 and CDR2 (germline): SQVTM, ANQGSEA. The CDR3 sequence: CSAGQGEAFF. In nucleotides, the CDR3 is TGCAGCGCCGGACAGGGCGAAGCTTTCTTT.

The table lists this clonotype with a few counts. The V call is TRBV24-1, the J call TRBJ2-1, with TRBD1 identical over 7 bases. Germline V gene lookup returns CDR1 KGHDR and CDR2 SFDVKD. J lost 2 bases, V lost 4 bases, and 7 bases had no gene match. The CDR3 length is 16 residues. The CDR3 sequence: CATSDPGTDPYNEQFF. For the CDR3, the DNA is TGTGCCACCAGTGACCCCGGGACAGACCCCTACAATGAGCAGTTCTTC.

This clonotype was found a few times. This sequence joins TRBV10-3 and TRBJ2-7; tentatively, D is TRBD1 (6 bases). The CDR3 extends over 12 amino acids. V was clipped by 7 bases and J by 5 bases, with 12 bases between them. The germline V gene encodes CDR1 ENHRY and CDR2 SYGVKD. CDR3 in amino acids: CAIKTGEDEQYF. DNA for the CDR3: TGTGCCATCAAGACAGGCGAGGACGAGCAGTACTTC.

This chain uses TRBV12-5 with TRBJ1-6, with TRBD1 matching over 8 bases. J was trimmed by 12 bases and V by 5 bases; bases with no gene match: 9. The CDR3 totals 14 residues. CDR1 is LGHNT, CDR2 FRNRAP, per germline. Here the CDR3 DNA reads TGTGCTAGTGGTGCAGGGGGCGATCGTAAACCCCTCCACTTT. Encoded protein: CASGAGGDRKPLHF.

The chain carries TRBV6-1 and TRBJ2-7; D might be TRBD1 (6 bases). Trimming left V 6 bases short and J 1 base short, with 10 bases between. Germline CDR1 is MNHNS and CDR2 is SASEGT. The CDR3 extends over 13 amino acids. The CDR3 loop reads CASRRQESYEQYF. DNA of the CDR3: TGTGCCAGCAGAAGACAGGAATCCTACGAGCAGTACTTC.

The chain recombines TRBV10-2 with TRBJ2-3; 8 nucleotides line up with TRBD2. Germline V lookup: CDR1 WSHSY, CDR2 SAAADI. Losses at the gene ends were 6 bases for V and 5 bases for J; bases not matched to a gene: 4. The CDR3 is 13 amino acids. The DNA for the CDR3 is TGCGCCAGCAGCTCACTAGCGGTAGATACGCAGTATTTT. Its translation: CASSSLAVDTQYF.

The chain carries TRBV28 and TRBJ1-2; D possibly corresponds to TRBD1 (5 bases). Trimming left V 11 bases short and J 6 bases short, with 19 bases between. The CDR3 is 13 amino acids. Germline V CDR1 and CDR2: MDHEN, SYDVKM. The CDR3 DNA reads TGTGCCTCCCACCTCCGGGACGGAGATGGCTACACCTTC. It translates to CASHLRDGDGYTF.

The chain is built from TRBV6-2 or TRBV6-3 and TRBJ1-1; tentative D call: TRBD1 (6 bases). The V end was cut by 4 bases, the J end by 6 bases, with 9 bases between. The CDR3 runs to 12 residues. CDR1 is MNHEY and CDR2 is SVGEGT in the germline V gene. Here the CDR3 reads CASSSTGSEAFF. The CDR3 region has the DNA TGTGCCAGCAGTTCCACAGGGTCTGAAGCTTTCTTT.

This clonotype appeared once. The genes are TRBV5-1 and TRBJ2-3, with no clear D. V was clipped by 0 bases and J by 1 base, with 12 bases between them. The CDR3 spans 16 residues. The germline V gene encodes CDR1 SGHRS and CDR2 YFSETQ. CDR3 residues: CASSLGSRTGTDTQYF. CDR3 DNA sequence: TGCGCCAGCAGCTTGGGTTCCCGCACGGGCACAGATACGCAGTATTTT.

There are a few counts of this clonotype. V usage is TRBV27 and J usage is TRBJ2-3, with D perhaps matching TRBD2 (6 bases). The V gene's germline CDR1 is MNHEY and CDR2 SMNVEV (reference sequence). The CDR3 loop spans 14 amino acids. Trimming shortened V by 5 bases and J by 6 bases, and 15 bases separated the two germline ends. The CDR3 DNA sequence: TGTGCCAGCAGTCTGGGACTGGCTGTGGATACGCAGTATTTT. Protein: CASSLGLAVDTQYF.

The chain links TRBV12-3 or TRBV12-4 to TRBJ1-2; 7 nucleotides match TRBD1. This CDR3 comprises 14 residues. V shed 5 bases and J 11 bases; nucleotides not matched to a gene: 14. In DNA, the CDR3 is TGTGCCAGCAGTGCCCTACCAGGGGGAGGGGGTTACACCTTC. It codes for CASSALPGGGGYTF.

The chain employs TRBV27 and TRBJ2-2; 8 positions agree with TRBD2. The CDR3 covers 15 residues. Germline values: CDR1 MNHEY, CDR2 SMNVEV (reference sequence). The junction had 6 bases not matched to a gene; V was cut back by 5 bases and J by 4 bases. CDR3 region: CASSLGAGGTGELFF. The CDR3 region has the DNA TGTGCCAGCAGTCTGGGGGCGGGGGGCACCGGGGAGCTGTTTTTT.

The rearrangement uses TRBV20-1 and TRBJ2-7; 10 bases are a match to TRBD2. The CDR3 consists of 14 residues. Losses at the gene ends were 3 bases for V and 1 base for J; bases not matched to a gene: 3. Germline assignment: CDR1 DFQATT and CDR2 SNEGSKA (reference sequence). The CDR3 DNA reads TGCAGTGCTAGGGCTAGCGGGAGATCCTACGAGCAGTACTTC. This gives the protein CSARASGRSYEQYF.

The V gene is TRBV7-9, the J gene TRBJ2-1; D remains ambiguous. From germline, CDR1 is SEHNR and CDR2 FQNEAQ (reference sequence). Trimming took 5 bases from V and 4 from J, leaving 12 bases between them. This CDR3 has 14 amino acids. The CDR3 loop reads CASSPTARYNEQFF. The CDR3 DNA is TGTGCCAGCAGCCCGACCGCCAGGTACAATGAGCAGTTCTTC.

The chain recombines TRBV12-3 or TRBV12-4 with TRBJ2-5, with TRBD2 matching 7 bases. Trimming at V came to 4 bases and at J to 5 bases, leaving 4 bases not matched to a gene. The CDR3 is 13 residues long. The CDR3 sequence is CASSWGGKETQYF. The CDR3 DNA sequence: TGTGCCAGCAGTTGGGGGGGTAAGGAGACCCAGTACTTC.